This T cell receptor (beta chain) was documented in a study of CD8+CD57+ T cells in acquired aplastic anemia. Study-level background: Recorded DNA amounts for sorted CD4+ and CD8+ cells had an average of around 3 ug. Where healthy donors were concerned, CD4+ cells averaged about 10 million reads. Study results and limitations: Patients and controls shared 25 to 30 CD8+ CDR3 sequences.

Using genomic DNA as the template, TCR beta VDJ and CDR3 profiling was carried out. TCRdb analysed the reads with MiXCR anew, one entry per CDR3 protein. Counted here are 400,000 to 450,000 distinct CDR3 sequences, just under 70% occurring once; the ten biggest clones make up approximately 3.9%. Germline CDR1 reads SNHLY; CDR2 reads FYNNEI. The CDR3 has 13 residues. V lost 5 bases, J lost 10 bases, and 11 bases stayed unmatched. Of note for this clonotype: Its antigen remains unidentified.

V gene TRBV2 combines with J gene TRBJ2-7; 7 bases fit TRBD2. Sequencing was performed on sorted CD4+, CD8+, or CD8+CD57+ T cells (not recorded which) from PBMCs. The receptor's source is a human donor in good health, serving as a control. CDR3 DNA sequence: TGTGCCAGCAGTAGCACGGGGAGGGAGGCCCAGTACTTC. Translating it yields CASSSTGREAQYF.